This is a list of T cell receptor beta chains from one sample in a study of blood T cell repertoires in COVID-19. The table came from immunoSEQ multiplex PCR; TCRdb's copy has only in-frame clones and leaves some out. The table shows about 260,000 clones, with 80% to 90% occurring only once. The specimen was PBMCs or T cells enriched from blood (not recorded which). Receptors were obtained from a woman aged 30 to 39 with acute COVID-19. Both conserved end residues are trimmed from each CDR3. Clone size is given for some rows only: seen once, a few or many times, or a class if the clone is expanded.

abundance	v_gene	len	CDR3aa
NA	TRBV4-1	15	ASNPAPEPGGRQPQH
NA	TRBV3-1/TRBV3-2	15	ASSQESGQGATDTQY
NA	TRBV25-1	14	ASSETGRGSTDTQY
NA	TRBV3-1/TRBV3-2	14	ASSRIDGFSTDTQY
NA	TRBV30	14	AWSPGTSGSHSEQF
NA	TRBV18	16	ASSPLVTSGKISYEQY
NA	TRBV18	13	ASSPHDRDGEKLF
NA	TRBV18	15	ASSPLVPGQGTDTQY
NA	TRBV5-4	13	ASSYGQPPYNEQF
few	TRBV30	16	AWSWGILTGLAGEEQY
NA	TRBV19	12	ASSMGQGGQPQH
NA	TRBV5-8	15	ASSLAGGQGVGDEQF
once	TRBV6-5	14	ASSYSWTGTTGELF
NA	TRBV10-2	13	ASSELGATYNEQF
NA	TRBV7-9	17	ANSGQGTANFSGANVLT
NA	TRBV4-1	13	ASSQGTSGYYEQY
NA	TRBV5-1	14	ASSLGLAGGPDEQF
NA	TRBV10-3	12	AILDSSTNYGYT
NA	TRBV11-3	13	ASSLGPDRYNEQF
NA	TRBV7-8	12	ATLPGSATGELF
NA	TRBV7-2	16	ASSPVWSSLFSGQPQH
NA	TRBV9	15	ASSPSGTGGWGTEAF
NA	TRBV4-1	13	ASSPGQGGTDEQY
once	TRBV5-4	12	ASSLVGLVNEQY
few	TRBV7-9	14	ASSHLAGVNTGELF
NA	TRBV14	12	ASSHTQGGTEAF
NA	TRBV7-3	14	ASSLMPSGNTDTQY
NA	TRBV19	15	ASSIDHETSGNNEQF
NA	TRBV19	13	ASRATGLATYEQY
NA	TRBV7-7	13	ASSLSGGAGDTQY
NA	TRBV9	9	ASSLLYGYT
NA	TRBV9	11	ASQDRVDSPLH
NA	TRBV7-9	17	ASSSSGSGRIKPGGELF
NA	TRBV7-9	12	ASSFQRSTDTQY
NA	TRBV4-1	13	ASSQVKSGDYEQY
NA	TRBV7-9	12	ASSLRDRVSEQF
NA	TRBV27	13	ASSRGTSGRVEQF
NA	TRBV28	14	ASSPQAGTESYEQY
NA	TRBV10-2	11	ASSVGTSTEAF
few	TRBV19	13	ASSRPRDRGYEQY
NA	TRBV30	11	AWSGLAGNTIY
many	TRBV15	14	ATSRGVAGAVDTQY
NA	TRBV28	11	ASSLALRGEQY
NA	TRBV5-1	11	ASSPAQGAEQY
NA	TRBV29-1	9	SVVGGYGYT
NA	TRBV2	13	ASSEAPQLANEQY
NA	TRBV4-1	15	ASSQNPLTGGWEKLF
once	TRBV11-2	15	ASSPTPPTSGAYEQY
once	TRBV28	12	ASSMDRVNTEAF
NA	TRBV28	13	ASSTSGRPTDTQY
NA	TRBV29-1	8	SILSYGYT
NA	TRBV7-2	12	ASSLLAPSYEQY
NA	TRBV5-4	12	ASSVNSAGDEQF